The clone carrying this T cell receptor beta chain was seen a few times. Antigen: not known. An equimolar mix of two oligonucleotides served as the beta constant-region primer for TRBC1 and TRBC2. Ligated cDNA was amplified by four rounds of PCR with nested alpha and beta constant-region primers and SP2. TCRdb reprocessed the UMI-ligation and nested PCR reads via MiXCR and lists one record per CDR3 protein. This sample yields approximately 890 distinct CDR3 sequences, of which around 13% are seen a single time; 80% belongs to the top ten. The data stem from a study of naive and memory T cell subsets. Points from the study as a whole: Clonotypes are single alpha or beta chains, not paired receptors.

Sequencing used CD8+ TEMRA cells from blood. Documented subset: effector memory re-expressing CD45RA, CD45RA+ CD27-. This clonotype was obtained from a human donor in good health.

The chain's CDR3 is CASSPPGATDGELFF. The DNA for the CDR3 is TGTGCCAGCAGCCCCCCAGGGGCGACAGACGGGGAGCTGTTTTTT. The V call is TRBV3-1, the J call TRBJ2-2; D perhaps matches TRBD1 (6 bases). Deletions cut 4 bases from V and 7 bases from J, with 16 bases between. Germline CDR1 is LGHDT and CDR2 is YNNKEL (reference sequence). CDR3 length: 15 amino acids.